The clone carrying this T cell receptor beta chain was seen only once. The data originate from a study of blood T cell repertoires in COVID-19. Study-wide background: Italy, Spain and the United States were the sources of the convalescent and acute COVID-19 samples. In each case, the material was cDNA or gDNA derived from T cells, B-cell-depleted T cells, or PBMCs.

Study processing details: Reference gene primer amplification gave nucleated cell count estimates. Assay: immunoSEQ multiplex PCR; the TCRdb copy retains only in-frame clones and omits some. V, J and clone size derive from that table, while D and trimming were established from the DNA sequence. The sample holds 100,000 or so clones, 82% seen once. The TCR comes from a man between 65 and 80 years old with active or convalescent COVID-19. The material sequenced was peripheral blood.

The CDR3 here is CASSPTNYGGSGDTQYF. The CDR3 DNA reads as TGTGCCAGCAGTCCAACCAACTACGGGGGGAGTGGAGATACGCAGTATTTT. The chain is built from TRBV27 and TRBJ2-3, with 7 bases lining up with TRBD2. CDR3 length equals 17 residues. In germline, CDR1 is MNHEY, CDR2 SMNVEV (reference sequence). J lost 5 bases, V lost 5 bases, and 16 bases had no gene match.